This T cell receptor (beta chain) was identified during a study of CD8 T cells in ankylosing spondylitis. The study's findings and limits: Ankylosing spondylitis blood seemed to carry a telltale TCR beta motif made of about 8 highly homologous variants. Researchers reportedly found disease-linked clones significantly enriched in matched ankylosing spondylitis synovial fluid. CD8+ by phenotype, disease-linked clones were relatively rare in peripheral blood.

Libraries of TCR beta came from quantitative 5'-RACE with molecular barcodes. TCRdb processed the 5' RACE reads anew with MiXCR; each CDR3 protein has one entry. In the table there are 210,000 or so distinct CDR3 sequences, around 24% of which are singletons. V was pared by 7 bases and J by 4 bases, with 10 bases between. The CDR3 covers 11 residues. Germline CDR1 is DFQATT and CDR2 is SNEGSKA (reference sequence). This clonotype was counted ten times or more. Its antigen is as yet unknown. This TCR derives from a male donor with ankylosing spondylitis or in good health (not recorded which). The sample consisted of blood, either unsorted or a sorted T cell fraction (not recorded which). The chain recombines TRBV20-1 with TRBJ1-1, with D maybe TRBD1 (6 bases). The CDR3 sequence: CSVRQATEAFF. The CDR3 DNA sequence: TGCAGTGTCAGACAGGCCACTGAAGCTTTCTTT.